The 12 T cell receptor beta chains in this list originate from one sample, sequenced in a study of PD-1 blockade in classical Hodgkin lymphoma. Each patient relapsed following autologous stem cell transplantation, and prior brentuximab vedotin exposure differed. Here immunoSEQ multiplex PCR was the method, and the copy in TCRdb shows in-frame clones only, minus some. In the table there are about 43,000 clones, around 72% of which are singletons. Specimen: peripheral blood mononuclear cells (PBMCs), collected before the second cycle of nivolumab. The receptors were sampled from a human donor with classical Hodgkin lymphoma.

A single count supports this clone. The V gene is TRBV7-8, the J gene TRBJ2-5; D ambiguous. CDR1 and CDR2 from the germline V gene are SGHVS and FQNEAQ. This CDR3 spans 15 amino acids. Trimming removed 2 bases from V and 1 base from J, with 11 bases in between. CDR3 amino acids: CASSLFDGGQETQYF. The CDR3 DNA sequence: TGTGCCAGCAGCTTATTTGACGGTGGCCAAGAGACCCAGTACTTC.

The chain is built from TRBV5-8 and TRBJ1-5; D is unresolved. CDR1 and CDR2 (germline): SGHTS, YDEGEE. The CDR3 extends over 11 amino acids. Trimming took off 1 base at V and 7 bases at J, with 3 bases between the two ends. CDR3 sequence reads: CASSLKQPQHF. CDR3 bases: TGTGCCAGCAGCTTGAAACAGCCCCAGCATTTT.

The rearrangement links TRBV9 to TRBJ2-2; D might be TRBD2 (5 bases). From germline, CDR1 is SGDLS and CDR2 YYNGEE. CDR3 length: 17 amino acids. Trimming removed 4 bases at V and 0 bases at J, with 16 bases between. DNA for the CDR3: TGTGCCAGCAGCCTACCCGTGAGAGGGTCGAACACCGGGGAGCTGTTTTTT. It codes for CASSLPVRGSNTGELFF.

J is TRBJ1-2 and V is TRBV11-1; no definite D call. There are 17 residues in the CDR3. With 1 base removed from V and 4 bases from J, the gap between germline ends came to 19 bases. The germline V gene has CDR1 SGHAT and CDR2 FQDESV (reference sequence). The DNA of the CDR3 is TGTGCCAGCAGCTTAGATCAAAGAGCAGGTCGTCGCTATGGCTACACCTTC. Translating it yields CASSLDQRAGRRYGYTF.

The V call is TRBV29-1, the J call TRBJ1-5, with D possibly being TRBD1 (6 bases). Germline-derived CDR1 and CDR2 are SQVTM and ANQGSEA. This CDR3 is built from 13 residues. V was pared by 3 bases and J by 2 bases, with 8 bases between. The CDR3 sequence is CSVESGGNQPQHF. In DNA form, the CDR3 reads TGCAGCGTTGAGTCAGGGGGCAATCAGCCCCAGCATTTT.

The J gene is TRBJ2-6, the V gene TRBV18; the match to TRBD1 covers 9 bases. This CDR3 spans 19 amino acids. In germline, CDR1 is KGHSH, CDR2 LQKENI. The ends lost 4 bases at V and 0 bases at J; junction bases unmatched: 10. The CDR3 here is CASSHSRDREISGANVLTF. CDR3 DNA: TGTGCCAGCTCACATAGCCGGGACAGGGAAATCTCTGGGGCCAACGTCCTGACTTTC.

This clone occurred once. V gene TRBV29-1 combines with J gene TRBJ1-2; possibly TRBD1 for D (5 bases). The germline gives CDR1 SQVTM, CDR2 ANQGSEA. The CDR3 totals 12 residues. Trimming left V 2 bases short and J 7 bases short, with 11 bases between. As DNA, the CDR3 is TGCAGCGTTGAAAGGGAGCAGGGTGGCTACACCTTC. Its translation is CSVEREQGGYTF.

The chain is built from TRBV6-8 and TRBJ2-7, with D possibly TRBD1 on 6 matching bases. The CDR3 is 14 amino acids. V was clipped by 5 bases and J by 4 bases, with 15 bases between them. Germline-derived CDR1 and CDR2 are MNHGY and SAAAGT. CDR3 DNA: TGTGCCAGCAGTGGCGCGACAGGAAAGTACGAGCAGTACTTC. Protein product: CASSGATGKYEQYF.

J is TRBJ2-7 and V is TRBV7-8; 8 bases match TRBD1. This CDR3 is 15 amino acids long. The junction had 13 bases not matched to a gene; V was cut back by 5 bases and J by 7 bases. Germline CDR1 is SGHVS and CDR2 is FQNEAQ. The DNA of the CDR3 is TGTGCCAGCAGCCCGGGGACAGGTGGGGTTTGGGAGCAGTACTTC. Translated: CASSPGTGGVWEQYF. The complete variable domain, with remaining parts taken from reference TRBV7-8 and TRBJ2-7, reads GAGVSQSPRYKVAKRGQDVALRCDPISGHVSLFWYQQALGQGPEFLTYFQNEAQLDKSGLPSDRFFAERPEGSVSTLKIQRTQQEDSAVYLCASSPGTGGVWEQYFGPGTRLTVT.

The chain employs TRBV9 and TRBJ2-2; D gene ambiguous. This CDR3 is built from 15 residues. Deletions cut 3 bases from V and 7 bases from J, with 16 bases between. CDR1 is SGDLS, CDR2 YYNGEE, per germline. The CDR3 bases are TGTGCCAGCAGCGAAGACCGGCACCAGAACGGGGAGCTGTTTTTT. Translated: CASSEDRHQNGELFF.

J is TRBJ2-5 and V is TRBV7-6; 7 nucleotides align to TRBD2. CDR3 length equals 15 residues. V lost 1 base to trimming and J lost 7 bases; unmatched junction nucleotides: 9. From germline, CDR1 is SGHVS and CDR2 FNYEAQ. The CDR3 DNA reads as TGTGCCAGCAGCTTAGAGGAACTAGCGATAGGGACCCAGTACTTC. It translates to CASSLEELAIGTQYF.

V gene TRBV14 combines with J gene TRBJ2-7; 8 bases are a match to TRBD1. The J segment lost 3 bases and the V segment lost 4 bases, leaving 11 bases of the junction unmatched. CDR3 length equals 16 residues. Germline-derived CDR1 and CDR2 are SGHDN and FVKESK. The CDR3 loop is CASSRNGDRIYYEQYF. The CDR3 DNA follows: TGTGCCAGCAGCCGAAACGGGGACAGGATATACTACGAGCAGTACTTC.